Following are 16 T cell receptor beta chains from one sample sequenced in a study of OX40 agonist ivuxolimab in advanced cancers. The protocol was immunoSEQ multiplex PCR, while the TCRdb copy is restricted to in-frame clones and leaves out a portion. The table records 50,000 to 75,000 clones, roughly 86% of them present only once. The source material was CD4+ or CD8+ T cells sorted from blood, sampled in a trial of the OX40 agonist ivuxolimab. These receptors all stem from an adult with an advanced solid tumor such as melanoma, head and neck, liver or kidney cancer.

This clone has more than one count but fewer than ten. As DNA, the CDR3 is TGCGCCAGCAGCCAAAGCTATGTAAGAGAGACCCAGTACTTC. The encoded protein is CASSQSYVRETQYF. The rearrangement uses TRBV4-3 and TRBJ2-5, with no clear D. Trimming removed 2 bases at V and 4 bases at J, with 11 bases between. Germline CDR1 and CDR2: LGHNA and YSLEER. The CDR3 spans 14 residues.

The gene calls are TRBV11-3 and TRBJ1-2, with unresolved D. This CDR3 is 12 amino acids long. With 3 bases removed from V and 2 bases from J, the gap between germline ends came to 4 bases. Per germline, CDR1 SGHNT and CDR2 YENEEA. This CDR3 is CASSFPNYGYTF. CDR3 nucleotide sequence: TGTGCCAGCAGCTTCCCGAACTATGGCTACACCTTC.

In its sample, this clone was seen a few times. V is TRBV5-1 and J is TRBJ1-2; no clear D. Trimming took off 0 bases at V and 0 bases at J, with 6 bases between the two ends. CDR3 length: 14 residues. The germline V gene encodes CDR1 SGHRS and CDR2 YFSETQ. CDR3 region: CASSLETPNYGYTF. CDR3 coding DNA: TGCGCCAGCAGCTTGGAAACACCTAACTATGGCTACACCTTC. The whole variable domain, filled in from reference TRBV5-1 and TRBJ1-2, reads KAGVTQTPRYLIKTRGQQVTLSCSPISGHRSVSWYQQTPGQGLQFLFEYFSETQRNKGNFPGRFSGRQFSNSRSEMNVSTLELGDSALYLCASSLETPNYGYTFGSGTRLTVV.

Points on this clone: Lacking the conserved final phenylalanine or tryptophan, this CDR3 likely reflects a read error. This sequence joins TRBV5-1 and TRBJ1-2; D ambiguous. Trimming took 0 bases from V and 4 from J, leaving 13 bases between them. Germline assignment: CDR1 SGHRS and CDR2 YFSETQ. The CDR3 is 15 amino acids. DNA for the CDR3: TGCGCCAGCAGCTTGGACAGCAAGCCCATCTATGGCTACACCCTC. This gives the protein CASSLDSKPIYGYTL.

The chain has TRBV28 and TRBJ1-6, with D hard to call. The germline V and J ends were trimmed by 0 bases and 7 bases, with 10 bases remaining between them. The CDR3 has 15 residues. Germline assignment: CDR1 MDHEN and CDR2 SYDVKM. The CDR3 DNA sequence: TGTGCCAGCAGTTTATGGCAAATGAAGAATTCACCCCTCCACTTT. It codes for CASSLWQMKNSPLHF.

V gene TRBV6-5 combines with J gene TRBJ1-2, with TRBD1 matching over 7 bases. Trimming took 11 bases from V and 3 from J; bases not matched to a gene: 12. The germline V gene has CDR1 MNHEY and CDR2 SVGAGI. CDR3 length equals 14 residues. The CDR3 sequence: CAAGYRDSHYGYTF. As DNA, the CDR3 is TGTGCCGCAGGATATAGGGACAGCCACTATGGCTACACCTTC.

The chain has TRBV19 and TRBJ2-4, with 9 bases aligning to TRBD1. Germline trimming cut 4 bases from V and 4 bases from J; bases unmatched to any gene: 5. Germline CDR1 is LNHDA and CDR2 is SQIVND (reference sequence). This CDR3 comprises 15 residues. The CDR3 DNA reads TGTGCCAGTAGTACCCCCGGGACAGGGAAAAACATTCAGTACTTC. Its translation is CASSTPGTGKNIQYF.

The genes are TRBV4-1 and TRBJ2-7; 9 bases agree with TRBD1. This CDR3 region has 15 residues. From germline, CDR1 is MGHRA and CDR2 YSYEKL. The J segment lost 3 bases and the V segment lost 6 bases, leaving 9 bases of the junction unmatched. The CDR3 here is CASRLRDREVYEQYF. In DNA form, the CDR3 reads TGCGCCAGCAGGCTACGGGACAGGGAGGTCTACGAGCAGTACTTC.

This clone came up a few times. V gene TRBV21-1 combines with J gene TRBJ2-3; TRBD1 reflects the table's D call only, with no check against the DNA. TRBV21-1 is a recognized pseudogene. This CDR3 region has 15 residues. CDR3 residues: CASSNLDSNADTQYF. The CDR3 DNA sequence: TGTGCCAGCAGCAATCTCGACAGTAATGCAGATACGCAGTATTTT.

CDR3 DNA sequence: TGTGCCAGCAGCGCCGTGTCAGGGGGTGGCTACACCTTC. It codes for CASSAVSGGGYTF. The V and J genes are TRBV7-9 and TRBJ1-2, with 7 bases aligning to TRBD1. The germline gives CDR1 SEHNR, CDR2 FQNEAQ (reference sequence). After removal of 5 bases from V and 7 bases from J, the junction contained 7 bases not matched to a gene. The length of the CDR3 is 13 residues.

This clone was counted only a few times. The J gene is TRBJ1-2, the V gene TRBV27; D may be TRBD1 (5 bases). Trimming pared 5 bases from V and 8 bases from J, leaving 12 bases between. This CDR3 is built from 12 residues. Looked up from germline, CDR1 is MNHEY and CDR2 is SMNVEV (reference sequence). The CDR3 loop reads CASSAQGFGYTF. The CDR3 DNA sequence: TGTGCCAGCAGTGCGCAGGGATTCGGCTACACCTTC.

V gene TRBV29-1 combines with J gene TRBJ2-5; D remains ambiguous. The ends were cut back, 3 bases at V and 10 bases at J, with 9 bases in the middle. Germline V gene sequence: CDR1 SQVTM, CDR2 ANQGSEA. CDR3 length equals 10 residues. CDR3: CSVDHNLQYF. DNA for the CDR3: TGCAGCGTTGACCACAACCTCCAGTACTTC.

This clone was seen a handful of times. The chain employs TRBV18 and TRBJ1-5; D not resolved. V lost 3 bases, J lost 2 bases, and 11 bases lay in between. Germline CDR1 KGHSH, CDR2 LQKENI. The CDR3 contains 15 residues. DNA of the CDR3: TGTGCCAGCTCACCTTCTACCGGGGGCAATCAGCCCCAGCATTTT. Its protein product is CASSPSTGGNQPQHF.

V gene TRBV5-1 combines with J gene TRBJ1-1; D remains unclear. V gave up 1 base and J gave up 2 bases, with 12 bases separating them. The CDR3 spans 15 residues. Germline loops: CDR1 SGHRS, CDR2 YFSETQ. The DNA of the CDR3 is TGCGCCAGCAGCTTGTGGGCAGGCTCAAACACTGAAGCTTTCTTT. Translated: CASSLWAGSNTEAFF.

This chain joins TRBV28 and TRBJ2-6, with D perhaps assigned TRBD1 or TRBD2 (5 bases each). Trimming cost V 5 bases and J 4 bases, with 24 bases left between them. In germline, CDR1 is MDHEN, CDR2 SYDVKM. This CDR3 spans 19 amino acids. CDR3 in DNA: TGTGCCAGCAGTCCCGTCAGTGGGGGATTACGGAGGGGGGCCAACGTCCTGACTTTC. Translated, it gives CASSPVSGGLRRGANVLTF.

This chain connects TRBV27 to TRBJ2-1; 7 bases agree with TRBD1. The germline V gene encodes CDR1 MNHEY and CDR2 SMNVEV (reference sequence). The CDR3 runs 14 residues. J lost 6 bases, V lost 5 bases, and 7 bases had no gene match. CDR3: CASSRQGLTNEQFF. DNA for the CDR3: TGTGCCAGCAGTCGACAGGGTTTAACCAATGAGCAGTTCTTC.